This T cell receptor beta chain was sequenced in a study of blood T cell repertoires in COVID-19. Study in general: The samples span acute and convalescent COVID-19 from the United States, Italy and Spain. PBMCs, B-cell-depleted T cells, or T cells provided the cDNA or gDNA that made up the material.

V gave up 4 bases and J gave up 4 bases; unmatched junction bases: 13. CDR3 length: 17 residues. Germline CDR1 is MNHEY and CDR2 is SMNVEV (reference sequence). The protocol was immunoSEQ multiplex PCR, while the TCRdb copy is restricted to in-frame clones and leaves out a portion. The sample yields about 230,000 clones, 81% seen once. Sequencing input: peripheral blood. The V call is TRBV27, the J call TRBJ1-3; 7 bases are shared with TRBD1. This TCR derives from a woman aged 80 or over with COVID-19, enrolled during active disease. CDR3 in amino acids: CASSSTEGARRGNTIYF. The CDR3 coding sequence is TGTGCCAGCAGTTCGACAGAGGGGGCTAGGAGAGGAAACACCATATATTTT.